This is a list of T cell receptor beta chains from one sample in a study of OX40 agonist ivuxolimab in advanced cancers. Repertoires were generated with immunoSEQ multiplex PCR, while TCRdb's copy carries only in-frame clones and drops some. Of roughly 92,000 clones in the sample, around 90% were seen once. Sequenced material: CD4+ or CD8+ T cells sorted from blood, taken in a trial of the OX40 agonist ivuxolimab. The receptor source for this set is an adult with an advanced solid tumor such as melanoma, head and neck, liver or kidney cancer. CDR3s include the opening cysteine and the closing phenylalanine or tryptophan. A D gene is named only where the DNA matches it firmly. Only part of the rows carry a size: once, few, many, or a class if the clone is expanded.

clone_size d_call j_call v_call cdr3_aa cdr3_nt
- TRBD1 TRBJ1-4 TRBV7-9 CASRPNRGLDEKLFF TGTGCCAGCAGGCCCAACAGGGGATTGGATGAAAAACTGTTTTTT
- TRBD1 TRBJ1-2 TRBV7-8 CASSPGRGQGHGYTF TGTGCCAGCAGCCCGGGGCGGGGACAGGGGCATGGCTACACCTTC
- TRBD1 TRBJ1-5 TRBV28 CASSSGQAPGGSNQPQHF TGTGCCAGCAGTTCCGGACAGGCCCCCGGTGGGAGCAATCAGCCCCAGCATTTT
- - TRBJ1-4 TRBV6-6 CASGVNEKLFF TGTGCCAGCGGGGTAAATGAAAAACTGTTTTTT
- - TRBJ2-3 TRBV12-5 CASGPPVSDTQYF TGTGCTAGTGGCCCCCCCGTTTCAGATACGCAGTATTTT
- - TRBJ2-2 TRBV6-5 CASSSRDNTGELFF TGTGCCAGCAGTTCCCGGGATAACACCGGGGAGCTGTTTTTT
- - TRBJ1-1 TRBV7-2 CASSPNWALDAFF TGTGCCAGCAGCCCTAACTGGGCCCTGGATGCTTTCTTT
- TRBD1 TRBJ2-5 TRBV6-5 CASSLTGDPQETQYF TGTGCCAGCAGCTTGACAGGGGACCCGCAAGAGACCCAGTACTTC
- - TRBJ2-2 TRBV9 CASSPYLASLTGELFF TGTGCCAGCAGTCCCTACCTAGCGAGTTTAACCGGGGAGCTGTTTTTT
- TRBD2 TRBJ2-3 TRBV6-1 CASRAGGSTDTQYF TGTGCCAGTCGAGCGGGAGGGAGCACAGATACGCAGTATTTT
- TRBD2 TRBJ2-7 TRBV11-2 CASSPSGGASYEQYF TGTGCCAGCAGCCCTAGCGGGGGGGCCTCCTACGAGCAGTACTTC
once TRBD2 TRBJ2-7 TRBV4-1 CASSQVLPGLAIHEQYF TGCGCCAGCAGCCAAGTCCTTCCGGGACTAGCAATTCACGAGCAGTACTTC
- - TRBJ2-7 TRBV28 CASSFFGEQYF TGTGCCAGCAGTTTTTTTGGCGAGCAGTACTTC
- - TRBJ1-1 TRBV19 CASSPQTGGATEAFF TGTGCCAGTAGTCCTCAGACAGGAGGGGCCACTGAAGCTTTCTTT
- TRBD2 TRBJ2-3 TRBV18 CASSPRTSLDTQYF TGTGCCAGCTCACCCCGGACTAGCTTAGATACGCAGTATTTT
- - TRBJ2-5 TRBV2 CASSGAPLETQYF TGTGCCAGCAGTGGAGCTCCGCTTGAGACCCAGTACTTC
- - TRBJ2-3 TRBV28 CASSLSGRYTQYF TGTGCCAGCAGTTTGTCCGGACGTTATACGCAGTATTTT
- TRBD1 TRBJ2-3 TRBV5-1 CASSFGTGGDTQYF TGCGCCAGCAGCTTTGGAACAGGGGGAGATACGCAGTATTTT
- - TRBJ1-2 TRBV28 CASSLLTPAGGGYTF TGTGCCAGCAGTTTGCTCACCCCCGCCGGGGGTGGCTACACCTTC
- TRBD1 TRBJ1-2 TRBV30 CAWSLTGDGYTF TGTGCCTGGAGTTTAACAGGGGATGGCTACACCTTC
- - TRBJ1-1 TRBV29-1 CSGRASSNTEAFF TGCAGCGGGAGGGCCTCTTCTAACACTGAAGCTTTCTTT
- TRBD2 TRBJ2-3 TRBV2 CASRRLAGGQSGRADTQYF TGTGCCAGCAGGAGACTAGCGGGAGGGCAATCAGGGAGGGCAGATACGCAGTATTTT
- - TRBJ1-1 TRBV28 CASSLSTGRSVAFF TGTGCCAGCAGTTTATCAACAGGGCGAAGCGTGGCTTTCTTT
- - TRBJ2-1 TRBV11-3 CASSLNRYNEQFF TGTGCCAGCAGCTTAAATCGCTACAATGAGCAGTTCTTC
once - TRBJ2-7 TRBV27 CASSLNQGGGQYF TGTGCCAGCAGTTTAAATCAGGGCGGTGGGCAGTACTTC
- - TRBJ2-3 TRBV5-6 CASSLDPGMGTDTQYF TGTGCCAGCAGCTTGGACCCGGGGATGGGCACAGATACGCAGTATTTT
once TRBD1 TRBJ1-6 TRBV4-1 CASGTRQGSNSYNSPLHF TGCGCCAGCGGAACACGACAGGGTAGTAACTCCTATAATTCACCCCTCCACTTT
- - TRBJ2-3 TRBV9 CASSYGLGTDTQYF TGTGCCAGCAGTTATGGATTAGGCACAGATACGCAGTATTTT
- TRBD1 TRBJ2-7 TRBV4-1 CASSWSGQLYEQYF TGCGCCAGCAGCTGGTCGGGACAGCTCTACGAGCAGTACTTC
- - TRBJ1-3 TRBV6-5 CASSYSSGISGNTIYF TGTGCCAGCAGTTACTCGAGTGGGATCTCTGGAAACACCATATATTTT
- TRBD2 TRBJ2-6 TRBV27 CASSDTGLAGGIGGANVLTF TGTGCCAGCAGTGATACCGGACTAGCGGGAGGGATCGGCGGGGCCAACGTCCTGACTTTC
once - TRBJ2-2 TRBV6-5 CASSYDPTGELFF TGTGCCAGCAGTTACGATCCCACCGGGGAGCTGTTTTTT
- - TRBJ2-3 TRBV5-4 CASRSGTAEDTQYF TGTGCCAGCAGATCCGGGACCGCCGAAGATACGCAGTATTTT
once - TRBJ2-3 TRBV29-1 CSVGAGSTDTQYF TGCAGCGTGGGCGCGGGGAGCACAGATACGCAGTATTTT
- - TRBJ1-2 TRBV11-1 CASSQTGLPGGYTF TGTGCCAGCAGCCAGACAGGACTTCCGGGTGGCTACACCTTC
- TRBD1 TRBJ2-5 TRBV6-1 CASSWDRQETQYF TGTGCCAGCAGCTGGGACAGACAAGAGACCCAGTACTTC
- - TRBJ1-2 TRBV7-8 CASSLTEANYGYTF TGTGCCAGCAGCTTAACGGAAGCTAACTATGGCTACACCTTC
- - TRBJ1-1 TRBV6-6 CASSYGTEHTEAFF TGTGCCAGCAGTTACGGGACCGAACACACTGAAGCTTTCTTT
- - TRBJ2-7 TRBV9 CASSTSTGEQYF TGTGCCAGCAGCACATCGACAGGCGAGCAGTACTTC
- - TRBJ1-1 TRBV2 CASSGGLNTEAFF TGTGCCAGCAGTGGCGGATTGAACACTGAAGCTTTCTTT
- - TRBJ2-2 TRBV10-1 CASSEWVGGTGELFF TGCGCCAGCAGTGAGTGGGTTGGCGGGACCGGGGAGCTGTTTTTT
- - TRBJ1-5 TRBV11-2 CASSLGYSNQPQHF TGTGCCAGCAGCTTAGGGTATAGCAATCAGCCCCAGCATTTT